Sequencing of this TCR beta chain was carried out in a study of cytomegalovirus exposure and HLA in healthy donors. General study findings and limits: For TCR beta chains, V- and J-gene trimming was later linked to a missense DCLRE1C variant. The study flagged fewer than 200 TCR beta chains as cytomegalovirus-associated. An analysis done earlier found most TCR beta V segments productive about 90% or about 30% of the time.

Researchers ran the PCR with 60 Vbeta and 13 Jbeta primers. Repertoires were generated with immunoSEQ multiplex PCR, while TCRdb's copy carries only in-frame clones and drops some. The sample table includes roughly 77,000 clones. The germline V gene encodes CDR1 SQVTM and CDR2 ANQGSEA. The CDR3 runs 14 residues. V shed 6 bases and J 0 bases; nucleotides not matched to a gene: 3. On this clone: Its antigen is unidentified.

The sample taken for sequencing was PBMCs. This receptor was identified in a man aged 25 to 40 in good health and CMV-seronegative. The chain employs TRBV29-1 and TRBJ2-7; 12 nucleotides line up with TRBD1. CDR3 region: CSVGTGGSSYEQYF. The CDR3 DNA follows: TGCAGCGTAGGGACAGGGGGCAGCTCCTACGAGCAGTACTTC.